This record concerns one TCR beta chain sequence. Its antigen is unidentified. The ends were cut back, 0 bases at V and 8 bases at J, with 12 bases in the middle. From germline, CDR1 is SGHRS and CDR2 YFSETQ. There are 14 residues in the CDR3. CD45RO negativity and positive selection for CCR7 defined naive CD8 cells, a population that excluded terminally differentiated effector memory CD45RA+ cells. This entry belongs to a study of shared clonotypes between healthy human individuals. Study observations and caveats: Across a few donors, naive CD4 shared about 5%, naive CD8 around 3.8%, memory CD4 over 2%, memory CD8 approximately 0.4%. The study drew on few donors, limiting represented genetic and exposure-history diversity.

Genomic DNA of each subset was evenly split across several immunoSEQ plates. On sorted subsets, replicate PCRs used about 200 ng DNA, or 25,000 to 35,000 T cell genomes. Sequencing was performed with immunoSEQ multiplex PCR; in TCRdb, only in-frame clones are kept and a portion is missing. The profile covers 1.5 million to 2.5 million clones, with less than 95% appearing a single time and less than 1.5% taken by the ten largest. The TCR originated in a man aged 18 to 30 in good health. The J gene is TRBJ2-1, the V gene TRBV5-1, with D uncertain. Sequenced material: naive CD8+ T cells sorted from blood. CDR3 region: CASSLATKHDEQFF. The CDR3, as DNA: TGCGCCAGCAGCTTGGCTACGAAGCACGATGAGCAGTTCTTC.